This passage covers 31 T cell receptor beta chains from one sample sequenced in a study of T cells expressing NK-cell markers. TCRdb reprocessed the 5' RACE reads and keeps a single row for each CDR3 protein, giving no DNA. The sample includes about 540,000 distinct CDR3 sequences. Specimen: blood T cells: a sorted CD56 or NKG2C T cell subset, CD4+ or CD8+ T cells, or bulk PBMC T cells (not recorded which). The source of these receptors is a man between 18 and 35 years old in good health.

This rearrangement joins TRBV28 to TRBJ1-2; absent DNA, TCRdb's TRBD1 call cannot be checked. Germline CDR1 is MDHEN and CDR2 is SYDVKM. The length of the CDR3 is 14 residues. The CDR3 spells CASSLGGALYGYTF.

The rearrangement uses TRBV7-9 and TRBJ2-7. The CDR3 loop spans 14 amino acids. The germline gives CDR1 SEHNR, CDR2 FQNEAQ (reference sequence). The CDR3 protein is CASSFLDSSYEQYF. Using reference TRBV7-9 and TRBJ2-7 for the parts outside the CDR3, the full variable domain is DTGVSQNPRHKITKRGQNVTFRCDPISEHNRLYWYRQTLGQGPEFLTYFQNEAQLEKSRLLSDRFSAERPKGSFSTLEIQRTEQGDSAMYLCASSFLDSSYEQYFGPGTRLTVT.

The V gene is TRBV2, the J gene TRBJ2-5; TCRdb's D gene call, TRBD2, goes unchecked for lack of DNA. Germline V CDR1 and CDR2: SNHLY, FYNNEI. This CDR3 has 14 residues. CDR3: CASSPGLRTETQYF.

This rearrangement joins TRBV12-3 or TRBV12-4 to TRBJ1-2; TCRdb selects TRBD1, and the lack of DNA leaves this call unchecked. CDR3 size: 14 residues. CDR3 region: CASSFSGAVDGYTF.

The chain employs TRBV12-3 or TRBV12-4 and TRBJ2-7; TCRdb's D call, TRBD1, is unchecked because there is no DNA. This CDR3 spans 13 amino acids. The CDR3 sequence is CASSFSGDSEQYF.

CDR3 sequence reads: CASSVLADYNEQFF. The gene calls are TRBV9 and TRBJ2-1. Germline V gene data show CDR1 as SGDLS and CDR2 as YYNGEE. CDR3 size: 14 residues.

V and J are TRBV7-9 and TRBJ2-1; with no DNA, the TCRdb D assignment of TRBD2 cannot be verified. There are 14 residues in the CDR3. CDR1 and CDR2 (germline): SEHNR, FQNEAQ (reference sequence). CDR3 protein: CASSLSIGAGVLFF.

J is TRBJ2-2 and V is TRBV27; TCRdb designates TRBD2, a call that cannot be tested without DNA. The CDR3 spans 17 residues. From germline, CDR1 is MNHEY and CDR2 SMNVEV (reference sequence). This CDR3 reads CASSVAGGPVMAGELFF.

The chain combines TRBV11-2 with TRBJ1-2. Germline V gives CDR1 SGHAT, CDR2 FQNNGV. The CDR3 extends over 13 amino acids. The CDR3 region is CASRRSGVLGYTF.

The CDR3 region is CSARIVGVSADTQYF. This chain joins TRBV20-1 and TRBJ2-3. Germline assignment: CDR1 DFQATT and CDR2 SNEGSKA (reference sequence). The CDR3 runs 15 residues.

The chain carries TRBV11-3 and TRBJ2-3; as DNA is missing, the TRBD2 call by TCRdb cannot be tested. This CDR3 region has 19 residues. Germline V gene sequence: CDR1 SGHNT, CDR2 YENEEA. CDR3 region: CASSLGPTGTSGVLDTQYF.

The V and J genes are TRBV5-6 and TRBJ2-2; with no DNA, the TCRdb D assignment of TRBD2 cannot be verified. The V gene's germline CDR1 is SGHDT and CDR2 YYEEEE. There are 16 residues in the CDR3. The CDR3 loop reads CASSRGTSVYTGELFF.

The chain combines TRBV7-2 with TRBJ2-1; TCRdb designates TRBD2, a call that cannot be tested without DNA. The CDR3 is 14 amino acids. CDR1 is SGHTA and CDR2 is FQGNSA in the germline V gene. The CDR3: CASSLGLAVGSQFF.

V usage is TRBV5-1 and J usage is TRBJ1-4; TCRdb's assignment of TRBD1 cannot be checked, as there is no DNA. The CDR3 runs 15 residues. Germline V gives CDR1 SGHRS, CDR2 YFSETQ. The chain's CDR3 is CASSLQGSLGEKLFF.

The chain recombines TRBV7-9 with TRBJ2-7. This CDR3 region has 14 residues. Germline values: CDR1 SEHNR, CDR2 FQNEAQ (reference sequence). The CDR3 loop is CASTLSGSFNEQYF.

This chain connects TRBV20-1 to TRBJ2-1; there is no DNA to check the TCRdb D call of TRBD1. The length of the CDR3 is 21 residues. Germline V gene lookup returns CDR1 DFQATT and CDR2 SNEGSKA (reference sequence). The CDR3 loop is CTIHGTGSTSGGLRSYNEQFF.

The CDR3 region is CASSLLAGLSPKYEQYF. The rearrangement uses TRBV7-2 and TRBJ2-7; the TCRdb call, TRBD2, lacks DNA for checking. This CDR3 contains 17 residues. Germline V lookup: CDR1 SGHTA, CDR2 FQGNSA.

This chain connects TRBV7-2 to TRBJ2-7; the D call from TCRdb, TRBD1, cannot be confirmed without DNA. CDR3 size: 15 residues. The germline CDR1 and CDR2 sequences are SGHTA and FQGNSA. This CDR3 is CASSTGQGRKDEQYF.

J is TRBJ2-1 and V is TRBV7-2; TCRdb picks TRBD1, but there is no DNA to check that call. The CDR3 has 15 residues. Per the germline V gene, CDR1 is SGHTA and CDR2 is FQGNSA. The CDR3 loop reads CASSSTGFTGLRKFF. The full variable domain, completed using reference TRBV7-2 and TRBJ2-1, is GAGVSQSPSNKVTEKGKDVELRCDPISGHTALYWYRQSLGQGLEFLIYFQGNSAPDKSGLPSDRFSAERTGGSVSTLTIQRTQQEDSAVYLCASSSTGFTGLRKFFGPGTRLTVL.

The V and J genes are TRBV27 and TRBJ1-2. This CDR3 spans 15 amino acids. Looked up from germline, CDR1 is MNHEY and CDR2 is SMNVEV (reference sequence). The CDR3 is CASSLRVPSNYGYTF.

The V call is TRBV20-1, the J call TRBJ2-1; the D call of TRBD1 rests on TCRdb alone, since no DNA is present to check it. CDR3 length: 11 amino acids. Germline lookup yields CDR1 DFQATT and CDR2 SNEGSKA (reference sequence). CDR3 sequence reads: CSPLGGREQFF.

The genes are TRBV20-1 and TRBJ2-3; TCRdb returns TRBD2, unconfirmable since there is no DNA. CDR1 and CDR2 (germline): DFQATT, SNEGSKA (reference sequence). The CDR3 spans 16 residues. The CDR3 is CSASRRLAGGTDTQYF.

The gene calls are TRBV7-2 and TRBJ2-3. Germline-derived CDR1 and CDR2 are SGHTA and FQGNSA. The CDR3 is 15 amino acids. CDR3 residues: CASSLAVGNTDTQYF.

The CDR3 loop is CASSSGGVSNEQFF. The V call is TRBV12-3 or TRBV12-4, the J call TRBJ2-1; the D call from TCRdb, TRBD2, cannot be confirmed without DNA. The CDR3 consists of 14 residues.

This chain joins TRBV12-3 or TRBV12-4 and TRBJ2-2. The CDR3 contains 15 residues. The CDR3 here is CASSLSSGNTGELFF.

The chain recombines TRBV20-1 with TRBJ2-1; TCRdb's assignment of TRBD1 cannot be checked, as there is no DNA. Germline values: CDR1 DFQATT, CDR2 SNEGSKA (reference sequence). CDR3 length equals 16 residues. CDR3 in amino acids: CSAPAPSLLSYNEQFF.

This rearrangement joins TRBV6-1 to TRBJ2-1; with no DNA, the TCRdb D assignment of TRBD1 cannot be verified. The CDR3 has 14 amino acids. Germline values: CDR1 MNHNS, CDR2 SASEGT. Here the CDR3 reads CASRPRVHYNEQFF.

This chain uses TRBV5-4 with TRBJ2-3; TCRdb returns TRBD2, unconfirmable since there is no DNA. Germline assignment: CDR1 SGHNT and CDR2 YYREEE (reference sequence). This CDR3 is built from 18 residues. CDR3 in amino acids: CASSVGLAGVLGTDTQYF.

The genes are TRBV4-3 and TRBJ2-1; TCRdb reports TRBD2, a call that lacks DNA to check it against. CDR3 length: 15 amino acids. The V gene's germline CDR1 is LGHNA and CDR2 YSLEER. The chain's CDR3 is CASSPDATRGNEQFF.

The V and J genes are TRBV29-1 and TRBJ2-3; TCRdb's D call of TRBD2 is untestable without DNA. This CDR3 has 16 amino acids. The V gene's germline CDR1 is SQVTM and CDR2 ANQGSEA. This CDR3 reads CSVEGLAEPSTDTQYF.

The V call is TRBV2, the J call TRBJ2-3. The germline gives CDR1 SNHLY, CDR2 FYNNEI. This CDR3 has 15 amino acids. CDR3 loop: CASSEHTPSTDTQYF.